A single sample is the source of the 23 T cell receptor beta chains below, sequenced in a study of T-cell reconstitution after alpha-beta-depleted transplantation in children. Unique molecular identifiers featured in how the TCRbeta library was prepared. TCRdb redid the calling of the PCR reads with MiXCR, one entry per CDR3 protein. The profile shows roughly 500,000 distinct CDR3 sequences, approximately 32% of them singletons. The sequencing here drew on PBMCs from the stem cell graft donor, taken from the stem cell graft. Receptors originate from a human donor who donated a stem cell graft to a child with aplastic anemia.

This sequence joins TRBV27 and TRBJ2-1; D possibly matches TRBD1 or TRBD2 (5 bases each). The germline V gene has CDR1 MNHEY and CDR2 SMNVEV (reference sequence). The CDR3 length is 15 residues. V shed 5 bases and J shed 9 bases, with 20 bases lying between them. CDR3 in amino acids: CASSPGTIKPSEQFF. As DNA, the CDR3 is TGTGCCAGCAGTCCCGGGACCATAAAGCCCAGTGAGCAGTTCTTC.

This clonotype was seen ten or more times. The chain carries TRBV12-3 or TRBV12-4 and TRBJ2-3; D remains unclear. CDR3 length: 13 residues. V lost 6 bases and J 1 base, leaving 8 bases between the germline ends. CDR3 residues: CASSLSGTDTQYF. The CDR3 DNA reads TGTGCCAGCAGCTTATCGGGCACAGATACGCAGTATTTT.

The CDR3 DNA follows: TGTGCCAGCAGAGGGGGACTCCTCCGAAGAGAGACCCAGTACTTC. Protein sequence: CASRGGLLRRETQYF. The chain links TRBV12-3 or TRBV12-4 to TRBJ2-5; D possibly uses TRBD1 or TRBD2 (6 bases each). The CDR3 contains 15 residues. V lost 6 bases and J lost 4, with 18 bases in between.

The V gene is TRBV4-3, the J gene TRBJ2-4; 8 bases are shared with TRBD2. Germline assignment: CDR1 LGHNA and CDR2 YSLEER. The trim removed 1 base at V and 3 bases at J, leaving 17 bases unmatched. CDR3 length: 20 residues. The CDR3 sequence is CASSQVGASGREWDKNIQYF. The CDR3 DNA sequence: TGCGCCAGCAGCCAAGTCGGAGCCAGCGGGAGAGAGTGGGACAAAAACATTCAGTACTTC.

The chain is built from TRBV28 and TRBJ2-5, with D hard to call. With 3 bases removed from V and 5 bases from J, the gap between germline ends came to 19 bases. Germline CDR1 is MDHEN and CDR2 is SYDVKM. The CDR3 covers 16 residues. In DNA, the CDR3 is TGTGCCAGCAGTTTTTCTAACATGGGGTTTGGGGAGACCCAGTACTTC. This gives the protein CASSFSNMGFGETQYF.

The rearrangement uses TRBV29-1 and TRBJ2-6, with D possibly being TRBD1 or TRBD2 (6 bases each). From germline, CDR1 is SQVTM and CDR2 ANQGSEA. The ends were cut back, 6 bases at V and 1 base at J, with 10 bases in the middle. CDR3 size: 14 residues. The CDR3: CSVTGASGANVLTF. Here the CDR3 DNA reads TGCAGCGTCACGGGGGCATCTGGGGCCAACGTCCTGACTTTC.

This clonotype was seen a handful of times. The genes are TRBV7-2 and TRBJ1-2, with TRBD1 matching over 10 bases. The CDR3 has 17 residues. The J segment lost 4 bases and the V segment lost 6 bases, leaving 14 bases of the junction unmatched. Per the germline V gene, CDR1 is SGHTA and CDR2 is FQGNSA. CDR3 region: CASRPNFGTGDSYGYTF. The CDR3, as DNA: TGTGCCAGCAGACCTAACTTTGGGACAGGGGATAGCTATGGCTACACCTTC. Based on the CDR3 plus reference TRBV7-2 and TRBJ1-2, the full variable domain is GAGVSQSPSNKVTEKGKDVELRCDPISGHTALYWYRQSLGQGLEFLIYFQGNSAPDKSGLPSDRFSAERTGGSVSTLTIQRTQQEDSAVYLCASRPNFGTGDSYGYTFGSGTRLTVV.

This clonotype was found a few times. The CDR3 reads CASSPTGGSYEQYF. CDR3 DNA sequence: TGTGCCAGCAGCCCCACGGGCGGGTCCTACGAGCAGTACTTC. The rearrangement uses TRBV27 and TRBJ2-7; D is perhaps TRBD2 (5 bases). Trimming removed 6 bases at V and 1 base at J, with 13 bases between. This CDR3 is built from 14 residues. The germline V gene encodes CDR1 MNHEY and CDR2 SMNVEV (reference sequence).

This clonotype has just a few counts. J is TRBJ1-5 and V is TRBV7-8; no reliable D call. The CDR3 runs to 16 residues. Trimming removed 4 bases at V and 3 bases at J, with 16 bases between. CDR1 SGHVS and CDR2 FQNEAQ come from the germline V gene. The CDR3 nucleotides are TGTGCCAGCAGCTCCCCAGGACGGTCTCTCAATCAGCCCCAGCATTTT. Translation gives CASSSPGRSLNQPQHF.

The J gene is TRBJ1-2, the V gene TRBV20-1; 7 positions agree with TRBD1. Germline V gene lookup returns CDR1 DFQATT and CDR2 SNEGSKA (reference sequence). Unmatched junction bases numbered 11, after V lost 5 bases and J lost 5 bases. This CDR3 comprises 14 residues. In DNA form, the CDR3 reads TGCAGTGCTGGGGGGGCAGGGGGAGAGTATGGCTACACCTTC. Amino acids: CSAGGAGGEYGYTF.

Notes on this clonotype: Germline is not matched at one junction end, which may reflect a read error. DNA of the CDR3: TGCAGTGCTGGGGGGGAGGGGTCTAAGCCCCAGCATTTC. Translation gives CSAGGEGSKPQHF. The gene calls are TRBV20-1 and TRBJ1-5; D perhaps matches TRBD1 (5 bases). Germline CDR1 is DFQATT and CDR2 is SNEGSKA (reference sequence). The CDR3 contains 13 residues.

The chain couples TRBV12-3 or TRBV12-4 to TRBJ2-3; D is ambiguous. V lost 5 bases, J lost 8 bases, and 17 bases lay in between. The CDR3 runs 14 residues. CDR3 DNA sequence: TGTGCCAGCAGTCCGGATCTACGGCGGAGTACGCAGTATTTT. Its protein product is CASSPDLRRSTQYF.

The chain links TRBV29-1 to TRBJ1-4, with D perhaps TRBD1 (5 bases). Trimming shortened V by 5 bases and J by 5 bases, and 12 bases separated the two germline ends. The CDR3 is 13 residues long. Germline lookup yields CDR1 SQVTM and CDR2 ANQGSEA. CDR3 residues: CSVPGGGNEKLFF. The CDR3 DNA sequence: TGCAGCGTTCCCGGGGGGGGGAATGAAAAACTGTTTTTT.

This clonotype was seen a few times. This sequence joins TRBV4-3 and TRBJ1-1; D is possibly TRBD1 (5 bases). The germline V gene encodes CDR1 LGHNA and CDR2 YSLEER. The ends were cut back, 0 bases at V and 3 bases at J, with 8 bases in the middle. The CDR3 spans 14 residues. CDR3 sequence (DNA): TGCGCCAGCAGCCAAGAGCAGGGAGACACTGAAGCTTTCTTT. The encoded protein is CASSQEQGDTEAFF.

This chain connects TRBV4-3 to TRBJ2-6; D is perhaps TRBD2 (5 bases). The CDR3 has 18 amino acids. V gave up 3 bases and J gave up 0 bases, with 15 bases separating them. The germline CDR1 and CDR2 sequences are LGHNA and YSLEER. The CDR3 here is CASSHWVSGPSGANVLTF. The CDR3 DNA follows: TGCGCCAGCAGCCATTGGGTCAGCGGCCCCTCTGGGGCCAACGTCCTGACTTTC.

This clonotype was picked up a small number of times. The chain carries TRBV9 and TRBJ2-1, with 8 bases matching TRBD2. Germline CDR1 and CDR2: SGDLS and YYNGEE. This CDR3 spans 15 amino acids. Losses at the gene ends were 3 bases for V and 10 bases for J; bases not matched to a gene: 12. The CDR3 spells CASSAAGTRREEQFF. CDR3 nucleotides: TGTGCCAGCAGCGCCGCCGGGACTAGGAGGGAAGAGCAGTTCTTC.

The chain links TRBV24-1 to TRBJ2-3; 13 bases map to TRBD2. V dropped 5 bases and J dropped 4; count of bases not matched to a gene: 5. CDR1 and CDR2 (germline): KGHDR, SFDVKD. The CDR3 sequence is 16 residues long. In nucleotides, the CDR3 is TGTGCCACCAGTGGAACTAGCGGGAGGGACCCAGATACGCAGTATTTT. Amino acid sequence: CATSGTSGRDPDTQYF.

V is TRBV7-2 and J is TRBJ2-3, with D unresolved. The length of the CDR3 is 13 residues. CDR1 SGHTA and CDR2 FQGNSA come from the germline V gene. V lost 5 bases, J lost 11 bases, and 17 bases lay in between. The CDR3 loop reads CASSTPEARQQYF. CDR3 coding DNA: TGTGCCAGCAGCACTCCCGAGGCGAGGCAGCAGTATTTT.

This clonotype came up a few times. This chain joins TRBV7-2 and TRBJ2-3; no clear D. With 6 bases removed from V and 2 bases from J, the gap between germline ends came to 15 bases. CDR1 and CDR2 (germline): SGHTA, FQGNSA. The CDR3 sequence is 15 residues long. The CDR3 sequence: CASRQWRTATDTQYF. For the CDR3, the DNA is TGTGCCAGCAGGCAGTGGCGGACCGCCACAGATACGCAGTATTTT. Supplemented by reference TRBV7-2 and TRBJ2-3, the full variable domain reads GAGVSQSPSNKVTEKGKDVELRCDPISGHTALYWYRQSLGQGLEFLIYFQGNSAPDKSGLPSDRFSAERTGGSVSTLTIQRTQQEDSAVYLCASRQWRTATDTQYFGPGTRLTVL.

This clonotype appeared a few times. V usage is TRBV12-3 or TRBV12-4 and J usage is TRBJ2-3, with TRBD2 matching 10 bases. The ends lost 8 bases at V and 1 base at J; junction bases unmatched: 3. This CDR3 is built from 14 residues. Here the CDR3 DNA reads TGTGCCAGCGAGCGGGAGGGAGGCACAGATACGCAGTATTTT. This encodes CASEREGGTDTQYF.

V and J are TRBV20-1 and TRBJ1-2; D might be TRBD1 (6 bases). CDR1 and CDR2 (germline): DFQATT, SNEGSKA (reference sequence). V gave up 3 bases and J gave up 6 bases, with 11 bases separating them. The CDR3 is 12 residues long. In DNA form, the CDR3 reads TGCAGTGCTAGGGGGGGCGACGATGGCTACACCTTC. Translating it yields CSARGGDDGYTF.

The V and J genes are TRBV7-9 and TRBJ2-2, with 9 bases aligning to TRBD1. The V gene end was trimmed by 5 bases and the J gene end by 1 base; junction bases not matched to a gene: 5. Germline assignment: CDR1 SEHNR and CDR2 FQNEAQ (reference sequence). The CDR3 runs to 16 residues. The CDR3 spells CASSDDRGGNTGELFF. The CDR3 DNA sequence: TGTGCCAGCAGCGACGACAGGGGGGGGAACACCGGGGAGCTGTTTTTT.

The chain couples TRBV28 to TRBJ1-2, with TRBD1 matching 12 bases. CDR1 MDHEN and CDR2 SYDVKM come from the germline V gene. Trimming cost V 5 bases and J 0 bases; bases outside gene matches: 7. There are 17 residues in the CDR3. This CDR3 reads CASSTEGTGGANYGYTF. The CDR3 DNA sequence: TGTGCCAGCAGTACCGAAGGGACAGGGGGCGCTAACTATGGCTACACCTTC.